This entry concerns a single TCR beta chain. This clone was detected a few times. This clone's antigen is unknown. Qualities for individual bases were not recorded, and no much larger clone is one base off. The V end gives up 6 bases and the J end 2 bases, leaving 3 bases in the junction not matched to a gene. CDR1 and CDR2, looked up from the germline V gene, are MNHEY and SVGAGI. Including cysteine and phenylalanine, the CDR3 has 14 amino acids. Only the CDR3 DNA is retained, 42 bases long and in frame from the first base. The cohort was made up of about 670 healthy bone marrow donors. All cohort members were sampled while nominally healthy, although unrecorded immune exposures were likely present. The donor tested CMV seronegative and was one of the 352 seronegative cohort members. Each donor provided a peripheral blood sample, and peripheral blood mononuclear cells were used for TCR beta sequencing. The Qiagen DNeasy Blood Extraction Kit was used to extract genomic DNA from the blood cell samples.

These data belong to a study of cytomegalovirus exposure and HLA in healthy donors (dated by TCRdb to about 2017). For context, the study as a whole: An earlier analysis of around 600 of the donors reported 276 Gb of sequence data and some 120 million unique TCR beta sequences from 150 million to 200 million T cells. Rather than drawing on any new phenotypic data, the later analysis identified candidate immune exposures from TCR beta sequences and the way those sequences occurred across donors. Typing coverage varied by locus: roughly 629-630 donors for A, B, C, DRB1 and DQB1; 522 for DQA1; more than 600 for DPA1; 450 to 480 for DPB1. An early release covering roughly 640 HLA-typed donors comprised about 300 gigabases of sequencing data and some 79 million unique TCR sequences. A separate validation cohort of roughly 130 different subjects was used in addition to the 666-subject first cohort. To predict cytomegalovirus infection status, the study brought together high-throughput TCR immunosequencing, statistical association of individual TCRs with disease status, and machine learning. Class I and class II HLA loci were covered by the typing at four-digit resolution. Of the 398 genotyped donors, 81% were placed in the genetic ancestry cluster associated with self-reported Caucasian donors. The study was designed to test whether signatures of past pathogen exposure could be identified by cataloging public T cell receptors. To decide whether each TCR beta V gene segment behaved as functional or pseudogenic, an earlier analysis of nearly 600 of the donors relied on high-throughput TCR beta sequencing. Genome-wide SNP genotypes for about 65% of the 666 donors were used in a later genetic analysis, which treated that subset as a discovery cohort. Alongside the repertoire data, information on donor age, sex, ethnicity and CMV serostatus was compiled. Because of strong linkage in the cohort, a few DR-DQ haplotypes were treated as single units for association and clustering. All discovery cohort repertoires had been generated on a single sequencing platform. A later analysis re-analyzed previously published TCR beta repertoires from about 730 donors and added high-resolution HLA genotyping to study TCR occurrence patterns. The study profiled the T cell repertoires of fewer than 850 subjects by immunosequencing and related them to cytomegalovirus serostatus. Among 398 genotyped donors of the cohort, an average of 235,054 unique TCR beta nucleotide sequences were sequenced per donor, around 18% of them non-productive. General conclusions and limits of the study: Several of the top co-occurrence clusters appeared to be linked to parvovirus B19, influenza, CMV and Epstein-Barr virus, according to a later analysis. The sequencing pipeline was judged likely to have produced a cluster of highly shared sequence variants as a technical artifact. An earlier analysis of some 560 of the donors showed that most TCR beta V segments appeared in productive rearrangements either about 87% or about 30% of the time, which broadly matched IMGT annotations. Some IMGT-functional V segments, including TRBV6-2 and TRBV6-3, could not be distinguished by the 87-base-pair reads and were therefore excluded. The study gave a list of over 150 TCR beta chains associated with cytomegalovirus. HLA typing was unavailable for some donors at each locus, so association tests used only the typed subset. Presence/absence analyses assumed roughly uniform sequencing depth across donors, an assumption that may not hold. The authors suggested that the approach could potentially be extended to other disease states and immunological phenotypes. A later analysis found that most CMV-associated TCR beta chains appeared HLA-restricted, with HLA associations seemingly driven largely by CMV exposure. The cohort was sequenced for TCR beta chains only, and without alpha or paired-chain data the features that could be detected were limited. Compared with equally common non-associated chains, HLA-associated TCR beta chains in a later analysis were more clonally expanded and had lower generation probabilities. Correlated functional status among segregating V segments might reflect linkage disequilibrium, but an unknown experimental factor could not be ruled out. The only immune exposure information available for the cohort was CMV serostatus. The classifier was reported to diagnose cytomegalovirus status with high specificity and sensitivity in both the original and validation cohorts. In vitro tests confirmed that a few of the cytomegalovirus-associated TCR beta chains recognize cytomegalovirus antigens. A further reported finding was that TCR beta sequences accurately predicted the HLA-A and HLA-B alleles for most subjects in the first cohort. Most TCR sequences were seen in very few donors, while some public TCRs were found in many individuals. When HLA alleles, especially DR and DQ, strongly co-occurred, attributing TCR associations to individual alleles was difficult. In a later analysis, some 18,000 TCR beta sequences were associated with specific HLA alleles at a false discovery rate of 0.05. The earlier analysis of approximately 590 of the donors excluded some 15 rarely observed V segments, including chromosome 9 orphons, because counts were too low. According to a later analysis, TCR association rates differed among HLA loci, with DRB1 alleles showing the most associated TCRs and HLA-C alleles showing the fewest. Compared with the roughly 600-donor mean, donors in an Asian-associated ancestry cluster had fewer N-insertions in productive TCRs, according to a later genetic analysis. An association between a missense DCLRE1C variant and V-gene and J-gene trimming of TCR beta chains was found in a later genetic analysis and replicated in an independent cohort.

Library preparation was by the immunoSEQ multiplex PCR assay. The multiplex PCR relied on a mix of 60 forward primers for TCR Vbeta segments and 13 reverse primers for TCR Jbeta segments. A multiplex PCR assay on genomic DNA amplified the CDR3 region of rearranged TCR beta genes. Amplified TCR beta libraries were sequenced as 87-base-pair reads on the Illumina HiSeq System. Regarding the original processing steps: In a later analysis, roughly 80 million unique TCR beta chains were counted across the 500 to 850 repertoires, and approximately 11 million of these chains were shared by at least two donors. A nearest-neighbor algorithm error-corrected the raw reads and collapsed the reads into unique sequences, merging closely related sequences to remove PCR and sequencing errors. To assign V, D and J gene segments, CDR3 sequences were aligned to IMGT reference sequences. Each retained sequence needed at least a six-nucleotide match to both a V gene segment and a J gene segment. Rearrangements were called productive when the CDR3 lacked stop codons and stayed in frame with V and J; all others were non-productive. Following IMGT convention, CDR3 was defined as the stretch from the second conserved V-encoded cysteine up to the conserved J-encoded phenylalanine. The earlier analysis of about 570 of the donors excluded any sequence lacking an unambiguous match to a single V gene segment. An earlier analysis of a few hundred of the donors called V segments functional above 56.7% productive rearrangements and segregating when the between-donor standard deviation exceeded 5%. A statistical classification framework was developed to diagnose cytomegalovirus status using the catalog of TCR beta chain sequences. In a later analysis, V and J genes were assigned by comparing TCR nucleotide sequences against IMGT/GENE-DB human TR gene sequences. A later analysis assigned CDR3 sequences and most-parsimonious VDJ recombination scenarios with the TCRdist pipeline. A later analysis defined each TCR beta chain by its CDR3 amino acid sequence plus V-gene family, and excluded reads lacking a unique V-gene family. A later analysis removed nearly 600 highly shared, low-generation-probability nucleotide sequences to deal with suspected cross-contamination and a sequencing artifact. For each public chain, a later analysis derived a clonal expansion index from normalized ranks of inferred template counts within each repertoire. In a later analysis, generation probabilities were computed with a VDJ recombination model fitted to out-of-frame rearrangements, and the resulting probabilities were checked against IGoR. In a later analysis, TCR-TCR, TCR-HLA and TCR-CMV co-occurrence was scored with hypergeometric tests, and a repertoire-size bias correction was applied to TCR pairs. To estimate false discovery rates, a later analysis permuted the HLA or CMV assignments 20 times. In a later analysis, co-occurring TCRs were grouped with DBSCAN, and TCRdist sequence similarity was added when clustering was performed within HLA-allele-positive subsets. Co-occurrence clustering excluded repertoires with fewer than 30,000 or more than 120,000 public chains, plus five with anomalous nucleotide sharing. TCRdb limited this immuneACCESS table to in-frame rearrangements with V and J called. A share of clones is missing; checked studies link under half to unresolved V genes, and the rest is unexplained. The DNA was the basis for D and trimming; V, J and clone size are from that table. The sample table contains approximately 130,000 clones; only one count was recorded for 60% to 85% of them. The top ten constitute roughly 1.9% of the sample.

What was sequenced was PBMCs. The sequence was obtained from a woman in her forties in good health and CMV-seronegative. The rearrangement combines TRBV6-5 with TRBJ1-3; TRBD1 matches 8 bases in the middle. This receptor has the CDR3 CASRVQGAGNTIYF. The DNA sequence is given as TGTGCCAGCAGGGTACAGGGGGCTGGAAACACCATATATTTT.